Each of the 30 T cell receptor beta chains below was sequenced from the same sample in a study of spatial heterogeneity in lung cancer. From the 5' RACE reads, TCRdb called clonotypes with MiXCR, one entry per CDR3 protein. Among 15,000 to 20,000 distinct CDR3 sequences, about 6.3% were seen once, and the ten largest hold 5.5% to 8%. Their antigen targets remain unknown. Study findings and constraints: Tumoral mutation counts were tracked by counts of expanded intratumoral alpha and beta TCRs.

Documented time point: sample taken at primary tumor resection. Material: lung tumor tissue, obtained at surgery. The receptors originated from a male donor with early-stage non-small cell lung cancer.

This clonotype was counted ten times or more. Because the library targeted alpha chains, this beta chain is an off-target read whose size means little. The J gene is TRBJ2-3, the V gene TRBV7-6; weak D call: TRBD2 (5 bases). This CDR3 spans 14 amino acids. V shed 4 bases and J shed 0 bases, with 8 bases lying between them. Looked up from germline, CDR1 is SGHVS and CDR2 is FNYEAQ. The CDR3 loop reads CASSSGLSTDTQYF. Here the CDR3 DNA reads TGTGCCAGCAGCTCCGGACTCAGCACAGATACGCAGTATTTT.

This clonotype has a count of ten or more. This beta chain represents an off-target read in a library built for alpha chains; its size is of limited meaning. CDR3 in DNA: TGTGCCAGCAGTCCCCCCAGCACCAACGAGCAGTACTTC. Translation gives CASSPPSTNEQYF. V gene TRBV28 combines with J gene TRBJ2-7; D is undetermined. The CDR3 runs 13 residues. The V and J ends lost 5 bases and 5 bases respectively, with 13 bases between them. Germline assignment: CDR1 MDHEN and CDR2 SYDVKM.

This clonotype was observed many times. As an off-target read in a library built for alpha chains, this beta chain has a frequency of little significance. The rearrangement uses TRBV5-1 and TRBJ1-1; tentative D call: TRBD1 (5 bases). Germline V gives CDR1 SGHRS, CDR2 YFSETQ. The V end lost 4 bases, the J end lost 6 bases, and 19 bases lay between the germline ends. CDR3 length: 15 amino acids. DNA of the CDR3: TGCGCCAGCAGCGTGGGGCACCGAGAGGTCTCTGAAGCTTTCTTT. Protein product: CASSVGHREVSEAFF.

At least ten counts were recorded for this clonotype. Since the library was made to target alpha chains, this beta chain is a stray read and its abundance is not meaningful. V and J are TRBV3-1 and TRBJ1-3; unclear D gene. Looked up from germline, CDR1 is LGHDT and CDR2 is YNNKEL (reference sequence). The CDR3 has 15 residues. The germline V and J ends were trimmed by 4 bases and 0 bases, with 10 bases remaining between them. This chain's CDR3 is CASSRQAFSGNTIYF. The CDR3 nucleotides are TGTGCCAGCAGCCGCCAGGCGTTCTCTGGAAACACCATATATTTT.

In its sample, this clonotype was seen many times. Within a library made for alpha chains, this beta chain is off target, and its count is uninformative. The rearrangement uses TRBV7-6 and TRBJ1-5; D not resolved. Germline CDR1 and CDR2: SGHVS and FNYEAQ. The germline V and J ends were trimmed by 1 base and 10 bases, with 11 bases remaining between them. There are 13 residues in the CDR3. This CDR3 is CASSLDAGKPQHF. CDR3 nucleotide sequence: TGTGCCAGCAGCTTAGACGCAGGTAAACCCCAGCATTTT.

This clonotype is labeled medium-sized. Since it is a stray read in a library aimed at alpha chains, this beta chain has a size that is not meaningful. The chain has TRBV12-3 or TRBV12-4 and TRBJ2-3; D gene unclear. This CDR3 has 13 amino acids. Trimming cost V 3 bases and J 2 bases, with 6 bases left between them. The CDR3 region has the DNA TGTGCCAGCAGTTTTGCGCTCACAGATACGCAGTATTTT. Residues: CASSFALTDTQYF.

In its sample, this clonotype was seen many times. Found in a library prepared for alpha chains, this beta chain is an off-target read, and its abundance has little meaning. The CDR3 bases are TGTGCCAGCAGCCCAAATAGGGGGCAGAACTCTGGGGCCAACGTCCTGACTTTC. This encodes CASSPNRGQNSGANVLTF. The gene calls are TRBV9 and TRBJ2-6, with 7 bases fitting TRBD1. CDR1 SGDLS and CDR2 YYNGEE come from the germline V gene. Trimming at V came to 4 bases and at J to 0 bases, leaving 10 bases not matched to a gene. There are 18 residues in the CDR3.

The sample holds many counts of this clonotype. In a library made to pick up alpha chains, this beta chain is a stray read with a size that means little. The gene calls are TRBV3-1 and TRBJ2-1, with 8 bases that match TRBD2. CDR1 is LGHDT and CDR2 is YNNKEL in the germline V gene (reference sequence). The CDR3 is made up of 14 amino acids. Losses at the gene ends were 6 bases for V and 9 bases for J; bases not matched to a gene: 10. The CDR3 loop reads CASRPHGLAGEQFF. CDR3 bases: TGTGCCAGCAGGCCGCACGGACTAGCTGGTGAGCAGTTCTTC.

This clonotype was counted at least ten times. This beta chain turned up in a library designed for alpha chains; as an off-target read, its abundance says little. This chain uses TRBV6-5 with TRBJ1-3; D gene unclear. The CDR3 totals 13 residues. Germline V gene lookup returns CDR1 MNHEY and CDR2 SVGAGI. Trimming shortened V by 11 bases and J by 0 bases, and 11 bases separated the two germline ends. The CDR3 nucleotides are TGTGCCGCACGCGGGTCCTCTGGAAACACCATATATTTT. This encodes CAARGSSGNTIYF.

This clonotype was counted at least ten times. In a library made to pick up alpha chains, this beta chain is a stray read with a size that means little. The chain links TRBV5-6 to TRBJ1-1; TRBD1 matches at 9 bases. Trimming cost V 5 bases and J 5 bases; bases outside gene matches: 7. Germline CDR1 is SGHDT and CDR2 is YYEEEE. The CDR3 consists of 14 residues. Written as DNA, the CDR3 is TGTGCCAGCAGTTGGGGACAGGGCTGGACTGAAGCTTTCTTT. It codes for CASSWGQGWTEAFF.

Judged by abundance, this clonotype is medium-sized. Little can be read into the size of this beta chain, an off-target read in a library designed for alpha chains. The chain has TRBV20-1 and TRBJ2-3; the D call may be TRBD1 or TRBD2 (5 bases each). V lost 6 bases to trimming and J lost 2 bases, with 18 bases between them. CDR3 length: 15 amino acids. The germline gives CDR1 DFQATT, CDR2 SNEGSKA (reference sequence). The CDR3 here is CSAPLARVNTDTQYF. The CDR3 nucleotides read TGCAGTGCCCCTCTAGCCAGGGTTAACACAGATACGCAGTATTTT.

This clonotype appeared many times. The library was prepared for alpha chains; this beta chain is a stray read, so its frequency means little. The chain links TRBV7-2 to TRBJ2-1, with D perhaps TRBD1 or TRBD2 (5 bases each). The germline V and J ends were trimmed by 5 bases and 5 bases, with 10 bases remaining between them. From germline, CDR1 is SGHTA and CDR2 FQGNSA. The CDR3 loop spans 13 amino acids. The chain's CDR3 is CASSLGRNNEQFF. For the CDR3, the DNA is TGTGCCAGCAGCCTGGGACGGAACAATGAGCAGTTCTTC. Complete variable domain (other parts from reference TRBV7-2 and TRBJ2-1): GAGVSQSPSNKVTEKGKDVELRCDPISGHTALYWYRQSLGQGLEFLIYFQGNSAPDKSGLPSDRFSAERTGGSVSTLTIQRTQQEDSAVYLCASSLGRNNEQFFGPGTRLTVL.

This clonotype has ten or more counts. This beta chain appears as a stray read in a library generated for alpha chains; its size is not informative. The chain is built from TRBV4-1 and TRBJ2-3, with 8 bases matching TRBD2. The junction had 6 bases not matched to a gene; V was cut back by 1 base and J by 0 bases. The CDR3 extends over 17 amino acids. Germline CDR1 MGHRA, CDR2 YSYEKL. The CDR3 DNA reads as TGCGCCAGCAGCCAAGGCCCAACTAGCGGTAGCACAGATACGCAGTATTTT. As protein: CASSQGPTSGSTDTQYF.

For this clonotype: A much larger clone is a single base away; this may be a read error. Because the library targeted alpha chains, this beta chain is an off-target read whose size means little. The chain uses TRBV3-1 and TRBJ1-4; the match to TRBD1 covers 8 bases. The CDR3 covers 14 residues. CDR1 and CDR2 from the germline V gene are LGHDT and YNNKEL (reference sequence). The CDR3 DNA follows: TGTGTCAGCAGCCCGACGACAGGGGTAGAAAAACTGTTTTTT. Translation: CVSSPTTGVEKLFF.

This clonotype was counted at least ten times. This beta chain represents an off-target read in a library built for alpha chains; its size is of limited meaning. V usage is TRBV3-1 and J usage is TRBJ2-3; the D gene is possibly TRBD2 (5 bases). V dropped 4 bases and J dropped 13 bases, with 21 bases sitting between them. Germline V gene lookup returns CDR1 LGHDT and CDR2 YNNKEL (reference sequence). The CDR3 sequence is 14 residues long. The CDR3 sequence is CASSPGTIPGIKYF. The CDR3, as DNA: TGTGCCAGCAGCCCGGGAACCATCCCTGGGATTAAGTATTTT.

Many counts were recorded for this clonotype. In a library made to pick up alpha chains, this beta chain is a stray read with a size that means little. The chain has TRBV10-3 and TRBJ2-3, with 16 bases identical to TRBD2. The CDR3 sequence is 17 residues long. CDR1 and CDR2 from the germline V gene are ENHRY and SYGVKD. Trimming cost V 2 bases and J 5 bases; bases outside gene matches: 4. The CDR3 here is CAISEMGLAGGGDTQYF. CDR3 nucleotide sequence: TGTGCCATCAGTGAGATGGGACTAGCGGGAGGGGGAGATACGCAGTATTTT.

On this clonotype itself: Little can be read into the size of this beta chain, an off-target read in a library designed for alpha chains. The gene calls are TRBV7-9 and TRBJ2-2; no definite D call. This CDR3 contains 15 residues. Germline assignment: CDR1 SEHNR and CDR2 FQNEAQ (reference sequence). The V and J ends lost 0 bases and 5 bases respectively, with 10 bases between them. CDR3 DNA sequence: TGTGCCAGCAGCTTAGCGGCGGTATCGACCGGGGAGCTGTTTTTT. Translation gives CASSLAAVSTGELFF.

Many counts were recorded for this clonotype. This beta chain represents an off-target read in a library built for alpha chains; its size is of limited meaning. This chain uses TRBV7-9 with TRBJ2-1; 12 nucleotides match TRBD2. Germline V gene lookup returns CDR1 SEHNR and CDR2 FQNEAQ (reference sequence). This CDR3 region has 15 residues. With 6 bases clipped from V and 4 bases from J, the junction kept 4 bases outside the gene matches. DNA for the CDR3: TGTGCCAGCAGGCAAGGACTAGCGGGGTACAATGAGCAGTTCTTC. Protein product: CASRQGLAGYNEQFF.

In its sample, this clonotype was seen many times. This beta chain was picked up by a library intended for alpha chains and is off target, so its count carries little meaning. The J gene is TRBJ1-2, the V gene TRBV5-1; 10 bases align to TRBD1. V shed 4 bases, J shed 2 bases, and the junction held 5 bases outside the gene matches. The CDR3 has 15 residues. Germline V gene sequence: CDR1 SGHRS, CDR2 YFSETQ. The CDR3 bases are TGCGCCAGCAGCAAGGGACAGGGGTCCAACTATGGCTACACCTTC. Amino acid sequence: CASSKGQGSNYGYTF.

The sample holds many counts of this clonotype. This beta chain appears as a stray read in a library generated for alpha chains; its size is not informative. The V gene is TRBV6-6, the J gene TRBJ1-3; 9 nucleotides align to TRBD1. The trim removed 0 bases at V and 8 bases at J, leaving 8 bases unmatched. The V gene's germline CDR1 is MNHNY and CDR2 SVGAGI (reference sequence). The CDR3 extends over 16 amino acids. CDR3 residues: CASSYSTVGQGDTIYF. In DNA form, the CDR3 reads TGTGCCAGCAGTTACTCGACGGTGGGACAGGGCGACACCATATATTTT.

This clonotype was seen a few times. Because this beta chain is a stray read in a library intended to capture alpha chains, its abundance should not be given much weight. The gene calls are TRBV6-6 and TRBJ1-6, with D possibly being TRBD1 (5 bases). The V gene lost 8 bases and the J gene lost 9 bases, with 20 bases spanning the gap. CDR3 length equals 15 residues. From germline, CDR1 is MNHNY and CDR2 SVGAGI (reference sequence). DNA for the CDR3: TGTGCCAGCCGGCCCTCCCGGGGCCGTGGTTCACCCCTCCACTTT. It codes for CASRPSRGRGSPLHF.

Comments on this clonotype: The library was prepared for alpha chains; this beta chain is a stray read, so its frequency means little. The chain couples TRBV5-1 to TRBJ1-2; 8 bases match TRBD1. This CDR3 region has 13 residues. CDR1 and CDR2 from the germline V gene are SGHRS and YFSETQ. The V and J ends lost 3 bases and 3 bases, in that order; junction bases with no gene match: 1. CDR3 sequence reads: CASSSTGDYGYTF. The CDR3 nucleotides read TGCGCCAGCAGCTCGACAGGGGACTATGGCTACACCTTC. Looking up the rest from reference TRBV5-1 and TRBJ1-2 gives the full variable domain: KAGVTQTPRYLIKTRGQQVTLSCSPISGHRSVSWYQQTPGQGLQFLFEYFSETQRNKGNFPGRFSGRQFSNSRSEMNVSTLELGDSALYLCASSSTGDYGYTFGSGTRLTVV.

This clonotype was recorded at least ten times. As an off-target read in a library built for alpha chains, this beta chain has a frequency of little significance. The V call is TRBV6-2 or TRBV6-3, the J call TRBJ2-7, with D perhaps assigned TRBD1 or TRBD2 (5 bases each). The CDR3 consists of 13 residues. Germline V gives CDR1 MNHEY, CDR2 SVGEGT. V was pared by 5 bases and J by 4 bases, with 12 bases between. CDR3 protein: CASSRDDRYEQYF. As DNA, the CDR3 is TGTGCCAGCAGTCGGGACGACAGATACGAGCAGTACTTC.

This clonotype was counted ten times or more. This beta chain is a stray sequence in a library constructed for alpha chains; its clone size is not meaningful. CDR3 sequence reads: CASSPFSWDTQYF. CDR3 sequence (DNA): TGTGCCAGCTCACCATTCTCATGGGATACGCAGTATTTT. J is TRBJ2-3 and V is TRBV18; no definite D call. Germline CDR1 is KGHSH and CDR2 is LQKENI. V was trimmed by 2 bases and J by 6 bases, leaving 9 bases between them. The CDR3 is made up of 13 amino acids.

This clonotype was seen at least ten times. This beta chain turned up in a library designed for alpha chains; as an off-target read, its abundance says little. The chain employs TRBV20-1 and TRBJ1-1; tentatively, D is TRBD1 (5 bases). Germline V CDR1 and CDR2: DFQATT, SNEGSKA (reference sequence). This CDR3 region has 14 residues. V was cut by 0 bases and J by 4 bases, with 12 bases left in between. The CDR3 nucleotides read TGCAGTGCTAGAGAGGGACGGAGTCCCACTGAAGCTTTCTTT. Residues: CSAREGRSPTEAFF.

This clonotype was detected many times. Since the library was made to target alpha chains, this beta chain is a stray read and its abundance is not meaningful. The V call is TRBV5-5, the J call TRBJ1-5, with 9 bases fitting TRBD1. Trimming cost V 1 base and J 2 bases; bases outside gene matches: 7. Per the germline V gene, CDR1 is SGHKS and CDR2 is YYEKEE (reference sequence). CDR3 length: 17 amino acids. The CDR3 reads CASSLTGQGSGNQPQHF. CDR3 nucleotides: TGTGCCAGCAGCTTGACGGGACAGGGCAGTGGCAATCAGCCCCAGCATTTT.

This clonotype was counted at least ten times. A library made for alpha chains picked up this beta chain off target, so its size means little. V gene TRBV12-3 or TRBV12-4 combines with J gene TRBJ1-3; perhaps TRBD1 as D (6 bases). V dropped 6 bases and J dropped 3 bases, with 6 bases sitting between them. The CDR3 is 12 amino acids. In nucleotides, the CDR3 is TGTGCCAGCAGACAGGGTGGAAACACCATATATTTT. Translated: CASRQGGNTIYF.

In its sample, this clonotype was seen many times. In a library made to pick up alpha chains, this beta chain is a stray read with a size that means little. The chain is built from TRBV6-2 or TRBV6-3 and TRBJ2-7; possibly TRBD1 for D (6 bases). The germline CDR1 and CDR2 sequences are MNHEY and SVGEGT. The CDR3 consists of 13 residues. In DNA, the CDR3 is TGTGCGGTCGGAGTTAGGGGGACGTACGAGCAGTACTTC. The encoded protein is CAVGVRGTYEQYF.

This clonotype showed up just a few times. For a library built for alpha chains, this beta chain is a stray read; little rests on its size. The chain couples TRBV20-1 to TRBJ2-5; D is ambiguous. Looked up from germline, CDR1 is DFQATT and CDR2 is SNEGSKA (reference sequence). V gave up 3 bases and J gave up 5 bases, with 13 bases separating them. The CDR3 extends over 13 amino acids. For the CDR3, the DNA is TGCAGTGCTAGCGCGCAGGCAAGGGAGACCCAGTACTTC. This encodes CSASAQARETQYF.

This clonotype occurred many times. This beta chain is an off-target read within a library intended for alpha chains, so its frequency means little. The chain recombines TRBV27 with TRBJ2-3, with 9 bases fitting TRBD2. Germline CDR1 MNHEY, CDR2 SMNVEV (reference sequence). V shed 5 bases and J 2 bases; nucleotides not matched to a gene: 5. The CDR3 consists of 15 residues. The DNA of the CDR3 is TGTGCCAGCAGTCCCTTAGCGGGGGCCACAGATACGCAGTATTTT. It is translated as CASSPLAGATDTQYF.